The clone carrying this TCR beta chain appeared once. What it recognizes is unknown. Both TRBC1 and TRBC2 were covered by a beta constant-region primer of two equimolar oligonucleotides. Four rounds of PCR amplified the ligated cDNA using nested alpha and beta constant-region primers plus SP2. TCRdb processed the UMI-ligation and nested PCR reads anew with MiXCR; each CDR3 protein has one entry. The data hold fewer than 150,000 distinct CDR3 sequences, with more than 15% observed a single time. Trimming left V 5 bases short and J 6 bases short, with 19 bases between. CDR3 length: 15 amino acids. Germline loops: CDR1 WSHSY, CDR2 SAAADI. CMV status came from CD4+ T cell IFNgamma after overnight CMV lysate stimulation of fresh PBMCs. Cells stained for CD3, CD4, CD8, CD45RA and CD27 were sorted into four subsets. These data are taken from a study of naive and memory T cell subsets. General study results and limits: Naive repertoires, especially CD8, held a few larger clonotypes, possibly memory cells re-expressing CD45RA.

This chain connects TRBV10-2 to TRBJ1-1, with unresolved D. This receptor was identified in a human donor in good health. The sequencing input was naive CD8+ T cells from blood. CDR3 in DNA: TGCGCCAGCAGTTTCGGGTCCCCTTCGGTGTCTGAAGCTTTCTTT. It codes for CASSFGSPSVSEAFF.